What follows describes a single TCR beta chain. Previously, flow cytometry had revealed CD8+CD57+ cell expansion in the patients chosen for sequencing. Patients had not yet gotten any therapy when their blood was taken for sampling. This record belongs to a study of CD8+CD57+ T cells in acquired aplastic anemia. Study details: Across the sorted CD4+ and CD8+ cells, DNA amounts averaged about 3.2 ug.

CDR1 SGHTA and CDR2 FQGNSA come from the germline V gene. J was trimmed by 1 base and V by 6 bases; bases with no gene match: 8. The CDR3 sequence is 16 residues long. Researchers used genomic DNA as the template to profile TCR beta VDJ and CDR3. TCRdb called the reads again in MiXCR, with one record for every CDR3 protein. Of about 98,000 distinct CDR3 sequences listed, 55% to 75% are singletons. The sample comprised sorted CD4+, CD8+, or CD8+CD57+ T cells (not recorded which) from PBMCs. The gene calls are TRBV7-2 and TRBJ2-5; 10 bases match TRBD2. The receptor was isolated from a human donor with aplastic anemia. CDR3 coding DNA: TGTGCCAGCAGTCCCGTAGCGGGGGGCGTCCAAGAGACCCAGTACTTC. It translates to CASSPVAGGVQETQYF. Variable domain in full (rest from reference TRBV7-2 and TRBJ2-5): GAGVSQSPSNKVTEKGKDVELRCDPISGHTALYWYRQSLGQGLEFLIYFQGNSAPDKSGLPSDRFSAERTGGSVSTLTIQRTQQEDSAVYLCASSPVAGGVQETQYFGPGTRLLVL.